This T cell receptor (beta chain) was identified during a study of blood T cell repertoires in COVID-19 (dated by TCRdb to 2020 to 2022). Background on the whole study: Collaborator samples came from the United States, Italy and Spain and covered acute and convalescent phases of COVID-19. The material from the prospective study consisted of cDNA or gDNA derived from T cells, B-cell-depleted T cells, or PBMCs. The dataset comprised deeply sampled blood TCRbeta repertoires from subjects exposed to, actively infected with, or recovered from COVID-19. A freely available public database, intended as a resource for researchers studying the immune response to SARS-CoV-2, is where the repertoires were released. Samples came from the ongoing ImmuneRACE study (first 160 participants) plus 1,254 subjects from 6 global collaborators. Nearly every sample came with metadata listing a de-identified subject ID, COVID-19 status, age in years and sex. Where HLA class I and class II types were available, the types were taken from metadata supplied by the sample provider, not from assay-based typing.

The collaborating institutions used their own protocols to collect whole blood in K2EDTA tubes. For TCRbeta analysis, collaborators shipped samples as frozen whole blood, isolated PBMCs, or DNA extracted from either of those sample types. The immunoSEQ Assay, a bias-controlled multiplex PCR, was used to amplify TCRbeta CDR3 regions from genomic DNA. Concerning the study's data processing: The number of nucleated cells in each sample was estimated by amplification of reference gene primers within the assay. Sequence reads were collapsed and filtered to measure the absolute abundance of every unique TCRbeta CDR3 rearrangement. For each sample, productive Simpson clonality was calculated by taking the square root of Simpson's diversity index across productive rearrangements. The clones in this table, taken by TCRdb from immuneACCESS, are in-frame only. Not every clone is retained; where verified, under half of the shortfall comes from an unresolved V gene, and the cause of the rest is unknown. V and J calls and clone size are as listed in that table; D and trimming were resolved from the DNA. In all, the sample holds 120,000 to 150,000 clones, and 75% to 90% of those were seen once. The ten biggest clones cover about 10% of the sample.

V has 0 bases trimmed and J has 10 bases trimmed; junction bases matching no gene number 6. Sequences SGHDT (CDR1) and YYEEEE (CDR2) are obtained from the germline V gene. Taken from cysteine to phenylalanine, the CDR3 has 15 residues. CDR3 DNA is the only sequence kept; it has 45 bases, read in frame from the first base. The paper's findings and limits, for the study overall: Clinical and demographic metadata were provided uncurated, with the amount varying by source and participant.

With regard to this clone: The specificity of this receptor is unknown. No base quality values were provided; no much bigger clone lies one nucleotide off.

This sequence was found in a man between 60 and 75 years old with active or convalescent COVID-19. The chain is made from TRBV5-6 and TRBJ1-6; 8 bases in between match TRBD1. Sequences were obtained from peripheral blood. The CDR3 region reads CASSLVAGGYSPLHF. In nucleotides, the sequence is TGTGCCAGCAGCTTGGTTGCAGGGGGCTACTCACCCCTCCACTTT.